Listed here are 17 T cell receptor beta chains from one sample, sequenced in a study of blood T cell repertoires in COVID-19. The repertoire was sequenced with immunoSEQ multiplex PCR; TCRdb's copy has only in-frame clones and lacks some. The repertoire holds 200,000 or so clones, with around 82% as singletons. Sequencing used PBMCs or T cells enriched from blood (not recorded which). These receptors came from a woman in her forties or fifties who had been exposed to COVID-19.

The J gene is TRBJ1-3, the V gene TRBV19; 7 positions agree with TRBD1. There are 17 residues in the CDR3. Trimming at V came to 5 bases and at J to 1 base, leaving 11 bases not matched to a gene. The germline V gene has CDR1 LNHDA and CDR2 SQIVND (reference sequence). DNA of the CDR3: TGTGCCAGTAGTCTTCCACCTTACAGGGGATCTGGAAACACCATATATTTT. This encodes CASSLPPYRGSGNTIYF.

The CDR3 region is CASTLVEGTEAFF. The CDR3 bases are TGTGCCAGCACCCTAGTTGAGGGCACTGAAGCTTTCTTT. The chain employs TRBV12-3 or TRBV12-4 and TRBJ1-1; D is unresolved. V shed 7 bases and J shed 4 bases, with 13 bases lying between them. The CDR3 runs to 13 residues.

The J gene is TRBJ1-2, the V gene TRBV9, with D possibly being TRBD1 (5 bases). CDR3 length equals 18 residues. From germline, CDR1 is SGDLS and CDR2 YYNGEE. The V gene lost 2 bases and the J gene lost 4 bases, with 24 bases spanning the gap. The CDR3 sequence: CASSVEPLGPGGAYGYTF. CDR3 coding DNA: TGTGCCAGCAGCGTTGAACCCCTTGGGCCCGGAGGGGCCTATGGCTACACCTTC.

This clone has a single count. The CDR3 coding sequence is TGTGCCAGCAGCTCGACAGGGGGCGGTGGCTACACCTTC. As protein: CASSSTGGGGYTF. The V call is TRBV6-2 or TRBV6-3, the J call TRBJ1-2, with 10 bases lining up with TRBD1. Germline V gives CDR1 MNHEY, CDR2 SVGEGT. The CDR3 consists of 13 residues. Losses at the gene ends were 6 bases for V and 7 bases for J; bases not matched to a gene: 5.

The J gene is TRBJ1-5, the V gene TRBV28; no definite D call. CDR1 is MDHEN and CDR2 is SYDVKM in the germline V gene. The CDR3 length is 16 residues. The V end lost 4 bases, the J end lost 2 bases, and 15 bases lay between the germline ends. The CDR3 loop is CASSSPEREGNQPQHF. The CDR3 DNA reads TGTGCCAGCAGTTCCCCGGAGAGGGAAGGCAATCAGCCCCAGCATTTT.

The rearrangement uses TRBV12-5 and TRBJ2-7; 7 nucleotides match TRBD2. Germline V gene lookup returns CDR1 LGHNT and CDR2 FRNRAP. Germline trimming cut 4 bases from V and 7 bases from J; bases unmatched to any gene: 4. The length of the CDR3 is 12 residues. The CDR3 region is CASGWGGTEQYF. Written as DNA, the CDR3 is TGTGCTAGTGGTTGGGGGGGAACGGAGCAGTACTTC.

This clone appeared a few times. The V call is TRBV29-1, the J call TRBJ1-3; D gene unclear. The CDR3 covers 13 residues. V was trimmed by 0 bases and J by 9 bases, leaving 12 bases between them. Germline assignment: CDR1 SQVTM and CDR2 ANQGSEA. The CDR3 spells CSVEDLTRGTIYF. For the CDR3, the DNA is TGCAGCGTTGAAGATCTTACCCGAGGCACCATATATTTT.

This chain connects TRBV2 to TRBJ1-5, with D hard to call. CDR1 SNHLY and CDR2 FYNNEI come from the germline V gene. This CDR3 has 13 amino acids. V was shortened by 2 bases and J by 7 bases, with 9 bases between the two germline ends. For the CDR3, the DNA is TGTGCCAGCAGTGAAAGCCCACTACAGCCCCAGCATTTT. Residues: CASSESPLQPQHF.

This clone has only one observation. This chain links TRBV19 with TRBJ2-3; 8 bases agree with TRBD2. Germline trimming cut 3 bases from V and 2 bases from J; bases unmatched to any gene: 4. Germline loops: CDR1 LNHDA, CDR2 SQIVND (reference sequence). This CDR3 region has 15 residues. CDR3 bases: TGTGCCAGTAGTATCTACGGGGGGGTCACAGATACGCAGTATTTT. This codes for CASSIYGGVTDTQYF. The entire variable domain, with the rest obtained from reference TRBV19 and TRBJ2-3, is as follows: DGGITQSPKYLFRKEGQNVTLSCEQNLNHDAMYWYRQDPGQGLRLIYYSQIVNDFQKGDIAEGYSVSREKKESFPLTVTSAQKNPTAFYLCASSIYGGVTDTQYFGPGTRLTVL.

In this sample, this clone turned up a few times. The chain couples TRBV5-4 to TRBJ1-4; no clear D. CDR1 and CDR2 (germline): SGHNT, YYREEE (reference sequence). Trimming stripped 2 bases from V and 0 bases from J, with 11 bases between. This CDR3 region has 16 residues. CDR3 loop: CASSFRRGATNEKLFF. Here the CDR3 DNA reads TGTGCCAGCAGCTTCCGCCGCGGAGCAACTAATGAAAAACTGTTTTTT.

The rearrangement links TRBV6-5 to TRBJ2-1, with 7 bases aligning to TRBD1. V lost 6 bases and J lost 11; bases outside the gene matches: 7. Germline assignment: CDR1 MNHEY and CDR2 SVGAGI. The CDR3 totals 12 residues. The CDR3: CASSRDRAKQFF. The CDR3 DNA reads as TGTGCCAGCAGCCGTGACAGGGCTAAGCAGTTCTTC.

The chain combines TRBV30 with TRBJ2-4; possibly TRBD1 for D (5 bases). Trimming left V 1 base short and J 0 bases short, with 10 bases between. This CDR3 has 15 residues. Germline loops: CDR1 GTSNPN, CDR2 SVGIG (reference sequence). CDR3 DNA sequence: TGTGCCTGGAGTGACAAGGGGCGAGCCAAAAACATTCAGTACTTC. Translating it yields CAWSDKGRAKNIQYF.

This chain uses TRBV7-2 with TRBJ2-5; 8 nucleotides match TRBD1. Trimming at V came to 1 base and at J to 7 bases, leaving 5 bases not matched to a gene. The CDR3 length is 14 residues. Germline V gene data show CDR1 as SGHTA and CDR2 as FQGNSA. The CDR3 sequence: CASSLGQGKGTQYF. The CDR3 DNA is TGTGCCAGCAGCTTAGGACAGGGGAAAGGGACCCAGTACTTC.

The chain couples TRBV27 to TRBJ1-6, with 7 bases that match TRBD1. The germline CDR1 and CDR2 sequences are MNHEY and SMNVEV (reference sequence). V lost 3 bases and J lost 7; bases outside the gene matches: 6. The CDR3 runs to 15 residues. The CDR3 coding sequence is TGTGCCAGCAGTTTCCGGGACAGACCAAATTCACCCCTCCACTTT. Protein sequence: CASSFRDRPNSPLHF.

This chain connects TRBV19 to TRBJ1-2; no firm D call. The germline gives CDR1 LNHDA, CDR2 SQIVND (reference sequence). The CDR3 has 16 amino acids. V gave up 6 bases and J gave up 1 base, with 18 bases separating them. CDR3 DNA sequence: TGTGCCAGTAGAGGGATGGGGAGCAGGTTTAACTATGGCTACACCTTC. It encodes CASRGMGSRFNYGYTF. The variable domain in full, completed from reference TRBV19 and TRBJ1-2, reads DGGITQSPKYLFRKEGQNVTLSCEQNLNHDAMYWYRQDPGQGLRLIYYSQIVNDFQKGDIAEGYSVSREKKESFPLTVTSAQKNPTAFYLCASRGMGSRFNYGYTFGSGTRLTVV.

The chain is built from TRBV30 and TRBJ2-2; no firm D call. Germline V lookup: CDR1 GTSNPN, CDR2 SVGIG (reference sequence). This CDR3 has 12 amino acids. The V end lost 3 bases, the J end lost 9 bases, and 11 bases lay between the germline ends. The CDR3 bases are TGTGCCTGGAGGGGCTTCGAGTGGGAGCTGTTTTTT. This encodes CAWRGFEWELFF.

The genes are TRBV2 and TRBJ2-6; no reliable D call. V dropped 7 bases and J dropped 1 base, with 5 bases sitting between them. Germline CDR1 SNHLY, CDR2 FYNNEI. The CDR3 contains 13 residues. The CDR3 region is CASTVSGANVLTF. The DNA for the CDR3 is TGTGCCAGCACAGTGTCTGGGGCCAACGTCCTGACTTTC.